These T cell receptor beta chains were read from a single sample in a study of CD8 T cells in Susac syndrome. Each CDR3 protein is one row after TCRdb ran MiXCR on the immunoSEQ multiplex PCR reads. The sample gives 200,000 to 300,000 distinct CDR3 sequences, 90% to 97% of which show up once; approximately 0.1% is in the top ten. The sequenced sample consisted of CD4+ T cells from PBMCs. All receptors come from a human donor with Susac syndrome. CDR3s include the opening cysteine and the closing phenylalanine or tryptophan. D genes are given only for firm matches. Expanded clones get a size class; other rows say once, few or many, or leave the size out.

J,V,size,length,D,CDR3,DNA
TRBJ2-3,TRBV20-1,.,15,.,CSGWELGAGTDTQYF,TGCAGTGGGTGGGAACTCGGGGCCGGCACAGATACGCAGTATTTT
TRBJ2-5,TRBV7-9,few,12,.,CASSLNQETQYF,TGTGCCAGCAGCTTAAACCAAGAGACCCAGTACTTC
TRBJ2-1,TRBV20-1,once,15,TRBD2,CSAQAGGPFRNEQFF,TGCAGTGCTCAAGCGGGAGGGCCTTTCCGCAATGAGCAGTTCTTC
TRBJ2-3,TRBV13,.,16,.,CASSRAAGASTDTQYF,TGTGCCAGCAGCAGAGCGGCAGGCGCTAGCACAGATACGCAGTATTTT
TRBJ1-1,TRBV14,.,11,.,CASSQQGEAFF,TGTGCCAGCAGCCAGCAGGGTGAAGCTTTCTTT
TRBJ2-7,TRBV23-1,.,16,TRBD1,CASRHTDRALSYEQYF,TGCGCCAGCAGACACACAGACAGGGCGCTCTCCTACGAGCAGTACTTC
TRBJ1-1,TRBV4-1,.,13,.,CASSPSVATEAFF,TGCGCCAGCAGCCCATCTGTGGCGACTGAAGCTTTCTTT
TRBJ1-5,TRBV20-1,.,13,TRBD1,CSAQGDMNQPQHF,TGCAGTGCTCAGGGGGATATGAATCAGCCCCAGCATTTT
TRBJ2-1,TRBV6-4,once,12,TRBD2,CASSRTGGVQFF,TGTGCCAGCAGTAGAACGGGGGGTGTGCAGTTCTTC
TRBJ2-3,TRBV29-1,once,12,TRBD2,CSVQREFDTQYF,TGCAGCGTTCAGCGGGAGTTTGATACGCAGTATTTT
TRBJ2-5,TRBV11-3,.,16,TRBD2,CASSLRTSGLQETQYF,TGTGCCAGCAGCCTGCGGACTAGCGGCCTCCAAGAGACCCAGTACTTC
TRBJ2-3,TRBV18,.,14,.,CASSFYSGTDTQYF,TGTGCCAGCTCATTCTACTCGGGCACAGATACGCAGTATTTT
TRBJ1-1,TRBV3-1,.,12,.,CASSWLGTEAFF,TGTGCCAGCAGCTGGTTGGGCACTGAAGCTTTCTTT
TRBJ2-1,TRBV5-4,.,15,TRBD2,CASSFPLPSGTQQFF,TGTGCCAGCAGCTTCCCCTTACCTAGCGGGACCCAGCAGTTCTTC
TRBJ2-1,TRBV23-1,.,17,.,CASILTEGGFSYNEQFF,TGCGCCAGCATCCTAACCGAGGGGGGGTTTTCCTACAATGAGCAGTTCTTC
TRBJ1-2,TRBV5-1,.,13,.,CASSLEANYGYTF,TGCGCCAGCAGCTTGGAGGCTAACTATGGCTACACCTTC
TRBJ1-1,TRBV30,.,15,.,CAWSVLGTGNTEAFF,TGTGCCTGGAGTGTACTCGGGACGGGGAACACTGAAGCTTTCTTT
TRBJ1-1,TRBV18,few,12,.,CASSPPGTEAFF,TGTGCCAGCTCACCCCCGGGGACTGAAGCTTTCTTT
TRBJ2-5,TRBV3-1,.,17,.,CASSRSPALGYQETQYF,TGTGCCAGCAGCCGGTCCCCGGCCCTAGGGTACCAAGAGACCCAGTACTTC
TRBJ1-1,TRBV5-6,.,14,.,CASSQGRRGTEAFF,TGTGCCAGCAGCCAGGGACGGCGGGGAACTGAAGCTTTCTTT
TRBJ2-1,TRBV5-1,.,14,.,CASSHEVSYNEQFF,TGCGCCAGCAGTCACGAAGTCTCCTACAATGAGCAGTTCTTC
TRBJ1-2,TRBV28,.,12,.,CASSFNSYGYTF,TGTGCCAGCAGTTTTAACAGCTATGGCTACACCTTC
TRBJ1-2,TRBV20-1,.,13,TRBD1,CSAQPRDRGGYTF,TGCAGTGCCCAGCCCCGGGACAGGGGTGGCTACACCTTC
TRBJ1-2,TRBV20-1,.,14,TRBD1,CSATHRQGGDGYTF,TGCAGTGCTACCCATCGACAGGGAGGGGATGGCTACACCTTC
TRBJ2-7,TRBV20-1,.,15,TRBD1,CSARKGQGLPYEQYF,TGCAGTGCTAGAAAGGGACAGGGTCTCCCCTACGAGCAGTACTTC
TRBJ2-3,TRBV20-1,.,15,TRBD2,CSARDPLAVTDTQYF,TGCAGTGCTAGAGATCCCCTAGCGGTCACAGATACGCAGTATTTT
TRBJ2-1,TRBV20-1,once,13,TRBD1,CSASPGGYNEQFF,TGCAGTGCTAGCCCAGGGGGCTACAATGAGCAGTTCTTC
TRBJ1-1,TRBV20-1,.,14,.,CSARESRGNTEAFF,TGCAGTGCTAGAGAATCCCGGGGGAACACTGAAGCTTTCTTT
TRBJ2-1,TRBV24-1,once,13,.,CATSDFYRDEQFF,TGTGCCACCAGTGATTTTTATCGCGATGAGCAGTTCTTC
TRBJ2-5,TRBV30,.,15,TRBD2,CAWSAGGSSAETQYF,TGTGCCTGGAGTGCCGGGGGGAGTTCGGCGGAGACCCAGTACTTC
TRBJ1-3,TRBV30,.,14,.,CAWRDRSSGNTIYF,TGTGCCTGGAGAGACAGGTCCTCTGGAAACACCATATATTTT